This T cell receptor beta chain originates from a study of blood T cell repertoires in COVID-19 (dated by TCRdb to about 2020). About the study as a whole: The collaborator samples originated in the United States, Italy and Spain and spanned the acute and convalescent phases of COVID-19. The material from the prospective study consisted of cDNA or gDNA derived from T cells, B-cell-depleted T cells, or PBMCs. Subjects who had been exposed to COVID-19, were actively infected with it, or had recovered from it provided the deeply sampled blood TCRbeta repertoires that made up the dataset. The repertoires were made available in a free public database intended to serve as a resource for research on the immune response to SARS-CoV-2. Samples were obtained from the ongoing ImmuneRACE study (first 160 participants) and from about 1,300 subjects provided by 6 global collaborators. A de-identified subject ID, COVID-19 status, age in years and sex were almost always included in the sample metadata. Where available, HLA class I and class II types were obtained from metadata supplied by the sample provider rather than from assay-based typing.

TCRbeta CDR3 regions were amplified from genomic DNA by means of the immunoSEQ Assay, a bias-controlled multiplex PCR. For the original study's pipeline: Nucleated cell counts per sample were estimated from amplification of reference gene primers within the assay. To quantify the absolute abundance of each unique TCRbeta CDR3 rearrangement, sequence reads were collapsed and filtered. For each sample, productive Simpson clonality was calculated by taking the square root of Simpson's diversity index across productive rearrangements. Not all clones reach the TCRdb copy of this immuneACCESS table, which keeps in-frame sequences only. Checked studies attribute under half of the gap to unresolved V genes and leave the rest unexplained. V and J calls and clone size come straight from that table; D and trimming were deduced from the DNA. This sample lists tens of thousands of clones; around 90% were detected once. The leading ten clones occupy roughly 3% of the sample.

Beyond this particular receptor, the publication reports: The amount of clinical and demographic metadata varied by source and participant and was provided uncurated.

This clone is a singleton in its sample. Its antigen specificity is not known. It has no much larger one-base neighbor in the sample; base qualities were not kept. Whole blood was collected in K2EDTA tubes by collaborating institutions according to the institutions' own protocols. Collaborator samples were shipped for TCRbeta analysis as frozen whole blood, isolated PBMCs, or DNA extracted from either sample type. CDR1 is given as LGHNT and CDR2 as FRNRAP, both from the germline V gene. The CDR3, from cysteine to phenylalanine, totals 14 residues. Just CDR3 DNA is preserved here, 42 bases in frame from base 1. V is cut back by 6 bases and J by 3 bases, with 5 bases in the junction unmatched.

The chain couples TRBV12-5 to TRBJ2-1, with 7 bases in between that match TRBD1. Sequences were obtained from peripheral blood. This TCR was sampled from a man between 50 and 59 years old with active COVID-19. The CDR3: CASGKWDSYNEQFF. In nucleotides, the sequence is TGTGCTAGTGGCAAATGGGACAGCTACAATGAGCAGTTCTTC.